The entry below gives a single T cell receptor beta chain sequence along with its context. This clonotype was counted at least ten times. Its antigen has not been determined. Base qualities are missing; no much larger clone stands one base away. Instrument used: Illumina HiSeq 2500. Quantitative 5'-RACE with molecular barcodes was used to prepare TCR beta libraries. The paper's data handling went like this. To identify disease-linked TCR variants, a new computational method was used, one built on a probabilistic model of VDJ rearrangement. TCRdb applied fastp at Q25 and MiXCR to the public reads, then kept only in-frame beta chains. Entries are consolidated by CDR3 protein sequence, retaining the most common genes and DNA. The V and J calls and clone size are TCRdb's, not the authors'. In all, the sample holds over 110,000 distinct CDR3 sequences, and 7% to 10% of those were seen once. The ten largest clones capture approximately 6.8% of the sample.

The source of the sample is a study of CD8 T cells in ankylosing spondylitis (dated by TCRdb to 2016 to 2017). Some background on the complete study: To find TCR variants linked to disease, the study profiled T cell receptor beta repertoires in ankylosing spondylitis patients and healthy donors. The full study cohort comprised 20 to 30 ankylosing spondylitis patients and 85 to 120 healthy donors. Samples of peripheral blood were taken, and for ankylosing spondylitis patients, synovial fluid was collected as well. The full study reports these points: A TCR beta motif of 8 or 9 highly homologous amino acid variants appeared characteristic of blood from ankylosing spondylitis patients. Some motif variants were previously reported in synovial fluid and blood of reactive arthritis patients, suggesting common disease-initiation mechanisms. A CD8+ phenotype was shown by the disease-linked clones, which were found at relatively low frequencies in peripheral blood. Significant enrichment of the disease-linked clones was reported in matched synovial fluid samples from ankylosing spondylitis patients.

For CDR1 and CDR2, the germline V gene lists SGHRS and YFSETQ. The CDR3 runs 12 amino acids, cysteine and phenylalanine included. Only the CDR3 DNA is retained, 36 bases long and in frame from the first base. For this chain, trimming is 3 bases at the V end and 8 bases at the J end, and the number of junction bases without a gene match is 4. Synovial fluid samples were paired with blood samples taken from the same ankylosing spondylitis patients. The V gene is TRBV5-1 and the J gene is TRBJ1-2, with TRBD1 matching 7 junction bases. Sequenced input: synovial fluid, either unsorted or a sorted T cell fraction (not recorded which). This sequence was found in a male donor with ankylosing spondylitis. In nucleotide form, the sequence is TGCGCCAGCAGCTCACAGGGGCACGGCTACACCTTC. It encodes CASSSQGHGYTF. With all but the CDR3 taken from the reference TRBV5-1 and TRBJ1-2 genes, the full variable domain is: KAGVTQTPRYLIKTRGQQVTLSCSPISGHRSVSWYQQTPGQGLQFLFEYFSETQRNKGNFPGRFSGRQFSNSRSEMNVSTLELGDSALYLCASSSQGHGYTFGSGTRLTVV.